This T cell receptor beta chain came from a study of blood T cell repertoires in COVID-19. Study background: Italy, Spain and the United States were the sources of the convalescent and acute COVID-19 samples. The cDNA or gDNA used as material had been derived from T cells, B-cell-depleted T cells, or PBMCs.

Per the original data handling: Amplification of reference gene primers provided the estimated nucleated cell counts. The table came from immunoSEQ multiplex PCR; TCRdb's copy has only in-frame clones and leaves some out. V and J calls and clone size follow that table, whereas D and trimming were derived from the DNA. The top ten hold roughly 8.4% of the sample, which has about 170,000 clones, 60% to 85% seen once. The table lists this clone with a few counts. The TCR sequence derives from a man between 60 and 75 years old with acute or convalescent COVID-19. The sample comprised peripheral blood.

CDR3 sequence (DNA): TGTGCCAGCAGCTTAATGCGGGGCGCGAACACCGGGGAGCTGTTTTTT. This sequence encodes CASSLMRGANTGELFF. The chain couples TRBV7-3 to TRBJ2-2; tentative D call: TRBD2 (6 bases). The CDR3 is made up of 16 amino acids. V lost 1 base and J 0 bases, leaving 9 bases between the germline ends. The V gene's germline CDR1 is SGHTA and CDR2 FQGTGA.